Below are 17 T cell receptor beta chains sequenced from a single sample in a study of shared clonotypes between healthy human individuals. Naive CD8 cells, CD45RO-negative and positively selected for CCR7, excluded terminally differentiated effector memory CD45RA+ cells. Some clones are missing from TCRdb's copy, which holds only in-frame ones; the method was immunoSEQ multiplex PCR. Of around 600,000 clones in the sample, 95% were seen once. Sequencing was carried out using naive CD8+ T cells sorted from blood. Receptors were obtained from a woman in her 30s in good health.

The rearrangement uses TRBV6-1 and TRBJ2-7; D not certain. Germline CDR1 is MNHNS and CDR2 is SASEGT. The V end lost 4 bases, the J end lost 5 bases, and 15 bases lay between the germline ends. This CDR3 comprises 14 residues. CDR3 in DNA: TGTGCCAGCAGTGGCGGACGGTCCCCGGACGAGCAGTACTTC. It codes for CASSGGRSPDEQYF.

J is TRBJ2-5 and V is TRBV4-1; no reliable D call. The J call may be wrong; the DNA end is better matched by TRBJ2-7. The CDR3 has 16 amino acids. CDR1 and CDR2 from the germline V gene are MGHRA and YSYEKL. This CDR3 is CASSPLISAATYEQYF. CDR3 coding DNA: TGCGCCAGCAGCCCCCTTATTAGTGCAGCTACCTACGAGCAGTACTTC.

This chain joins TRBV5-4 and TRBJ2-7, with TRBD2 matching 10 bases. CDR3 size: 16 residues. V gave up 1 base and J gave up 2 bases; unmatched junction bases: 6. The germline V gene has CDR1 SGHNT and CDR2 YYREEE (reference sequence). The chain's CDR3 is CASSLPGLANTYEQYF. CDR3 DNA sequence: TGTGCCAGCAGCTTGCCGGGACTAGCGAACACCTACGAGCAGTACTTC.

The rearrangement links TRBV4-1 to TRBJ2-1, with TRBD2 matching over 12 bases. J was trimmed by 9 bases and V by 1 base; bases with no gene match: 4. The CDR3 has 15 residues. From germline, CDR1 is MGHRA and CDR2 YSYEKL. The DNA for the CDR3 is TGCGCCAGCAGCCAAGGAGGACTAGCGGGAAGTGAGCAGTTCTTC. It specifies CASSQGGLAGSEQFF.

This clone is a singleton in its sample. The chain has TRBV2 and TRBJ1-1; D uncertain. The germline gives CDR1 SNHLY, CDR2 FYNNEI. This CDR3 region has 12 residues. V lost 11 bases and J 0 bases, leaving 10 bases between the germline ends. This CDR3 reads CAASRMNTEAFF. The CDR3 region has the DNA TGTGCCGCTTCACGCATGAACACTGAAGCTTTCTTT.

The gene calls are TRBV30 and TRBJ1-2; 10 bases line up with TRBD1. V shed 8 bases and J 4 bases; nucleotides not matched to a gene: 4. The CDR3 spans 12 residues. Per the germline V gene, CDR1 is GTSNPN and CDR2 is SVGIG (reference sequence). The chain's CDR3 is CAADRGGYGYTF. CDR3 nucleotide sequence: TGTGCCGCGGACAGGGGGGGCTATGGCTACACCTTC.

The sample holds one count of this clone. The rearrangement uses TRBV4-1 and TRBJ2-1; weak D call: TRBD2 (5 bases). The CDR3 is 13 residues long. The V gene's germline CDR1 is MGHRA and CDR2 YSYEKL. The V end was cut by 3 bases, the J end by 12 bases, with 15 bases between. The CDR3 protein is CASSQALGFRQFF. DNA for the CDR3: TGCGCCAGCAGCCAGGCACTAGGATTCAGGCAGTTCTTC.

The chain combines TRBV2 with TRBJ1-1; no firm D call. V lost 5 bases and J 0 bases, leaving 16 bases between the germline ends. The CDR3 sequence is 16 residues long. Germline V gene sequence: CDR1 SNHLY, CDR2 FYNNEI. CDR3 sequence (DNA): TGTGCCAGCAGTCTCTCTGGGCCAGGAATGAACACTGAAGCTTTCTTT. Amino acids: CASSLSGPGMNTEAFF.

The V gene is TRBV13, the J gene TRBJ2-7, with D hard to call. Germline loops: CDR1 PRHDT, CDR2 FYEKMQ (reference sequence). The CDR3 has 13 amino acids. Deletions cut 5 bases from V and 5 bases from J, with 13 bases between. The CDR3 region has the DNA TGTGCCAGCAGCCCCCGAGGTTTTAACGAGCAGTACTTC. The encoded protein is CASSPRGFNEQYF.

This chain links TRBV9 with TRBJ1-2; D may be TRBD1 (5 bases). Trimming left V 4 bases short and J 2 bases short, with 15 bases between. This CDR3 is 15 amino acids long. The germline gives CDR1 SGDLS, CDR2 YYNGEE. The CDR3 loop is CASSTPGGGNYGYTF. DNA of the CDR3: TGTGCCAGCAGCACCCCCGGCGGGGGGAACTATGGCTACACCTTC.

The V gene is TRBV7-3, the J gene TRBJ2-3, with TRBD2 identical over 12 bases. The CDR3 loop spans 17 amino acids. V lost 5 bases to trimming and J lost 5 bases; unmatched junction nucleotides: 11. From germline, CDR1 is SGHTA and CDR2 FQGTGA. The CDR3 DNA reads as TGTGCCAGCAGCCCCAGCCCCAGGACTAGCGGGAAAGATACGCAGTATTTT. This gives the protein CASSPSPRTSGKDTQYF.

This sequence joins TRBV5-6 and TRBJ2-7; tentative D call: TRBD2 (6 bases). Germline CDR1 reads SGHDT; CDR2 reads YYEEEE. The CDR3 has 13 amino acids. Trimming shortened V by 4 bases and J by 4 bases, and 12 bases separated the two germline ends. The CDR3 DNA follows: TGTGCCAGCAGCCTCTGGGAGGAGTACGAGCAGTACTTC. This sequence encodes CASSLWEEYEQYF.

The CDR3 nucleotides read TGTGCCTGGAGTAGGGCGGCCCCGGGGTCCTACGAGCAGTACTTC. Its protein product is CAWSRAAPGSYEQYF. V is TRBV30 and J is TRBJ2-5; maybe TRBD2 (5 bases). The end of the DNA is better explained by TRBJ2-7, so the J call may be wrong. The CDR3 contains 15 residues. The germline CDR1 and CDR2 sequences are GTSNPN and SVGIG (reference sequence).

The V and J genes are TRBV18 and TRBJ2-7; maybe TRBD1 (6 bases). The CDR3 has 14 amino acids. V gave up 0 bases and J gave up 2 bases, with 8 bases separating them. Per germline, CDR1 KGHSH and CDR2 LQKENI. The CDR3 spells CASSPPTGTYEQYF. The CDR3 DNA sequence: TGTGCCAGCTCACCACCTACAGGGACCTACGAGCAGTACTTC.

V and J are TRBV14 and TRBJ2-7, with 8 positions matching TRBD2. Germline CDR1 is SGHDN and CDR2 is FVKESK. This CDR3 comprises 14 residues. The V gene end was trimmed by 4 bases and the J gene end by 2 bases; junction bases not matched to a gene: 4. The CDR3 here is CASSLAGGPYEQYF. In DNA form, the CDR3 reads TGTGCCAGCAGCCTTGCGGGAGGCCCCTACGAGCAGTACTTC.

The chain uses TRBV29-1 and TRBJ2-1, with D perhaps matching TRBD2 (6 bases). CDR1 is SQVTM, CDR2 ANQGSEA, per germline. V shed 3 bases and J shed 6 bases, with 15 bases lying between them. This CDR3 contains 14 residues. The CDR3 loop is CSVEGHRGGNEQFF. The DNA for the CDR3 is TGCAGCGTTGAGGGGCACCGGGGAGGCAATGAGCAGTTCTTC.

The chain carries TRBV28 and TRBJ1-2, with TRBD1 identical over 9 bases. The CDR3 length is 15 residues. V was pared by 1 base and J by 8 bases, with 8 bases of the junction left unmatched. Germline V gene data show CDR1 as MDHEN and CDR2 as SYDVKM. The DNA for the CDR3 is TGTGCCAGCAGTTTATTTGAGGACAGGGGAAGCGGCTACACCTTC. This gives the protein CASSLFEDRGSGYTF.